This TCR beta chain comes out of a study of shared clonotypes between healthy human individuals. Donation came from healthy HIV-negative adults that had no recent acute infections or vaccinations. V dropped 1 base and J dropped 7 bases, with 19 bases sitting between them. Per germline, CDR1 MGHDK and CDR2 SYGVNS. CDR3 length: 16 amino acids. Some clones are missing from TCRdb's copy, which holds only in-frame ones; the method was immunoSEQ multiplex PCR. The table includes a few hundred thousand clones, roughly four fifths detected once. The J gene is TRBJ1-1, the V gene TRBV25-1, with a tentative D call TRBD1 (6 bases). Material for sequencing was PBMCs. The source of this sequence is a woman aged 40 to 50 in good health. Some clones in this sample may be carry-over from other donors' samples. CDR3 DNA sequence: TGTGCCAGCAGTGAATCCCGAGGGGGTCCGTTGATTGAAGCTTTCTTT. Residues: CASSESRGGPLIEAFF.